This is a list of T cell receptor beta chains from one sample in a study of CD8 T cells in ankylosing spondylitis. Each CDR3 protein is one row after TCRdb ran MiXCR on the 5' RACE reads. This table holds 670,000 or so distinct CDR3 sequences, around 19% found once. The sample was blood, either unsorted or a sorted T cell fraction (not recorded which). All receptors come from a male donor with ankylosing spondylitis. CDR3s include the opening cysteine and the closing phenylalanine or tryptophan. A D gene is named only where the DNA matches it firmly. Only part of the rows carry a size: once, few, many, or a class if the clone is expanded.

cdr3_length	clone_size	d_call	v_call	j_call	cdr3_aa	cdr3_nt
13	.	.	TRBV29-1	TRBJ2-3	CSVVAGVADTQYF	TGCAGCGTTGTTGCAGGGGTGGCAGATACGCAGTATTTT
16	few	.	TRBV3-1	TRBJ2-4	CASSQVGDRKKNIQYF	TGTGCCAGCAGCCAAGTAGGAGACAGGAAGAAAAACATTCAGTACTTC
12	.	.	TRBV5-1	TRBJ1-1	CASSPEGFGAFF	TGCGCCAGCAGCCCCGAGGGGTTTGGAGCTTTCTTT
14	.	TRBD1	TRBV2	TRBJ1-1	CASSNRGGNTEAFF	TGTGCCAGCAGCAACAGGGGGGGGAACACTGAAGCTTTCTTT
15	.	.	TRBV10-3	TRBJ1-5	CAISESTAAGQPQHF	TGTGCCATCAGTGAGTCTACGGCAGCCGGTCAGCCCCAGCATTTT
15	.	.	TRBV5-6	TRBJ2-3	CASSLEAPSTDTQYF	TGTGCCAGCAGCTTGGAGGCTCCTAGCACAGATACGCAGTATTTT
15	few	.	TRBV7-9	TRBJ2-5	CASSLNHGRQETQYF	TGTGCCAGCAGCTTAAATCACGGTCGTCAAGAGACCCAGTACTTC
14	.	TRBD2	TRBV20-1	TRBJ2-1	CSATGTSEYNEQFF	TGCAGTGCTACCGGGACTAGCGAGTACAATGAGCAGTTCTTC
14	few	TRBD2	TRBV7-8	TRBJ2-3	CASSPLRGEDTQYF	TGTGCCAGCAGCCCACTACGGGGGGAGGATACGCAGTATTTT
16	.	.	TRBV20-1	TRBJ2-5	CSALGVGGAKQETQYF	TGCAGTGCCCTCGGTGTCGGAGGGGCGAAACAAGAGACCCAGTACTTC
14	few	TRBD1	TRBV11-3	TRBJ2-5	CASSPRTGRETQYF	TGTGCCAGCAGCCCCCGGACAGGGCGAGAGACCCAGTACTTC
16	.	TRBD1	TRBV6-2/TRBV6-3	TRBJ1-6	CASSPKEQGDNSPLHF	TGTGCCAGCAGCCCCAAGGAACAGGGGGATAATTCACCCCTCCACTTT
14	few	.	TRBV18	TRBJ1-3	CASSPPRAGNTIYF	TGTGCCAGCTCACCACCCAGGGCTGGAAACACCATATATTTT
13	.	.	TRBV15	TRBJ1-1	CATSREARTEAFF	TGTGCCACCAGCAGAGAAGCGAGGACTGAAGCTTTCTTT
14	.	.	TRBV15	TRBJ2-3	CATSLPPSTDTQYF	TGTGCCACCAGCCTGCCTCCTAGCACAGATACGCAGTATTTT
17	.	.	TRBV4-1	TRBJ2-7	CASSPSTGGLSSYEQYF	TGCGCCAGCAGCCCCTCGACGGGGGGCCTGAGCTCCTACGAGCAGTACTTC
13	.	.	TRBV12-3/TRBV12-4	TRBJ2-5	CASSWDSEETQYF	TGTGCCAGCAGTTGGGATTCGGAAGAGACCCAGTACTTC
13	few	TRBD1	TRBV28	TRBJ1-2	CATGQGILYGYTF	TGTGCCACGGGACAGGGGATCCTCTATGGCTACACCTTC
16	few	TRBD2	TRBV5-6	TRBJ2-4	CASSFTSGIAKNIQYF	TGTGCCAGCAGCTTCACTAGCGGGATAGCCAAAAACATTCAGTACTTC
12	.	.	TRBV30	TRBJ2-5	CAWAGIQETQYF	TGTGCCTGGGCGGGTATTCAAGAGACCCAGTACTTC
17	.	.	TRBV7-9	TRBJ2-6	CASSSSGQGVRANVLTF	TGTGCCAGCAGCTCATCGGGGCAGGGAGTCCGGGCCAACGTCCTGACTTTC
16	.	TRBD2	TRBV15	TRBJ2-5	CATSRDLAGGQETQYF	TGTGCCACCAGCAGAGATCTAGCGGGGGGCCAAGAGACCCAGTACTTC
12	few	.	TRBV29-1	TRBJ2-7	CSVESAFYEQYF	TGCAGCGTTGAATCGGCGTTCTACGAGCAGTACTTC
15	few	TRBD1	TRBV28	TRBJ1-1	CASSLVDRADTEAFF	TGTGCCAGCAGTCTAGTGGACAGGGCAGACACTGAAGCTTTCTTT
15	.	.	TRBV12-3/TRBV12-4	TRBJ1-2	CASSDTGNAGVGYTF	TGTGCCAGCAGTGACACAGGGAATGCAGGGGTGGGCTACACCTTC
13	.	.	TRBV7-9	TRBJ2-7	CASSLGTIYEQYF	TGTGCCAGCAGCCTCGGGACAATCTACGAGCAGTACTTC
17	many	TRBD2	TRBV7-8	TRBJ2-3	CASSLIGTSSPGDTQYF	TGTGCCAGCAGCTTAATAGGGACTAGCTCCCCGGGGGATACGCAGTATTTT
15	.	.	TRBV5-1	TRBJ1-1	CASLDGSTMNTEAFF	TGCGCCAGTCTGGACGGCAGCACCATGAACACTGAAGCTTTCTTT
15	.	.	TRBV10-3	TRBJ1-5	CAISNTGPVNQPQHF	TGTGCCATCAGTAATACAGGGCCTGTAAATCAGCCCCAGCATTTT